The clone carrying this T cell receptor (beta chain) was recorded once. No antigen is known for it. This specimen comes from a study of cytomegalovirus exposure and HLA in healthy donors. Study findings and constraints: The majority of TCR sequences were rare, yet some public TCRs appeared in many donors. Earlier analysis looked at TCR beta V segments, and most were productive about 90% or about 30% of the time. HLA-A and HLA-B allele assignments for most subjects were reportedly predicted accurately using TCR beta sequences. A list of about 160 TCR beta chains associated with cytomegalovirus was given.

This CDR3 has 12 amino acids. V lost 4 bases and J 3 bases, leaving 9 bases between the germline ends. Germline-derived CDR1 and CDR2 are SQVTM and ANQGSEA. Primers: 60 Vbeta forward and 13 Jbeta reverse. Clones were read by immunoSEQ multiplex PCR, and TCRdb kept only the in-frame ones, dropping some. The sample lists roughly 100,000 clones; approximately 70% were seen once. Sequenced: PBMCs. The sequence was collected from a woman between 45 and 65 years old in good health and CMV-seronegative. V is TRBV29-1 and J is TRBJ1-2; a weak D match, TRBD1 (5 bases). The CDR3: CSVVWGDYGYTF. CDR3 bases: TGCAGCGTTGTGTGGGGGGACTATGGCTACACCTTC.